This TCR beta chain was recovered during a study of Graves' ophthalmopathy and Graves' hyperthyroidism. Study results and caveats: As the model predicted ophthalmopathy progression, it achieved a sensitivity of 70.59% and a specificity of about 78%. Most expanded thyroid clonotypes above 0.001 frequency also appeared in blood.

Many counts were recorded for this clonotype. The antigen remains unidentified. Pregnancy or lactation, uncontrolled infections and other autoimmune diseases were grounds for excluding patients. Using RNA transcripts, the TCR beta CDR3 regions were amplified. Following a first-round RT-PCR that used HTBI primers, a second-round multiplex PCR was carried out. MiXCR, run by TCRdb on the multiplex PCR reads, gives a single entry per CDR3 protein. The data contain fewer than 350,000 distinct CDR3 sequences, roughly a sixth of them singletons. CDR3 size: 14 residues. Germline V lookup: CDR1 MNHEY, CDR2 SVGEGT. V shed 4 bases and J shed 4 bases, with 11 bases lying between them.

The chain couples TRBV6-2 or TRBV6-3 to TRBJ1-5; tentative D call: TRBD1 (5 bases). Sequenced: peripheral blood. This clonotype was obtained from an adult man with Graves' ophthalmopathy. Here the CDR3 DNA reads TGTGCCAGCAGTTTCCCGGGACCTAATCAGCCCCAGCATTTT. It is translated as CASSFPGPNQPQHF.